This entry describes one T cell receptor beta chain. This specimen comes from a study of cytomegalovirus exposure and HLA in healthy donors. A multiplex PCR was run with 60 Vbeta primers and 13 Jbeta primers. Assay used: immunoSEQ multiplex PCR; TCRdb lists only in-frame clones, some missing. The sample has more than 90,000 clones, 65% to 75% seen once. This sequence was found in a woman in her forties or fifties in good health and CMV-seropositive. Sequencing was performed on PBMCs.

The CDR3 reads CASGQGVRTEAFF. The CDR3 DNA reads TGTGCCAGCGGTCAGGGGGTGAGGACTGAAGCTTTCTTT. The V and J genes are TRBV28 and TRBJ1-1, with TRBD1 matching 7 bases. Germline CDR1 reads MDHEN; CDR2 reads SYDVKM. V dropped 8 bases and J dropped 5; count of bases not matched to a gene: 8. This CDR3 is 13 amino acids long.